Shown below are 14 T cell receptor beta chains from a single sample sequenced in a study of shared clonotypes between healthy human individuals. Generated by immunoSEQ multiplex PCR, the TCRdb table keeps only in-frame clones and is missing some. The sample shows some 200,000 clones, about 69% of them seen only once. The specimen was memory CD4+ T cells sorted from blood. Subset of the sample: CD45RA-negative fraction. The receptor source for this set is a man aged 30-40 years in good health.

The chain has TRBV7-9 and TRBJ2-5; D unclear. Germline V lookup: CDR1 SEHNR, CDR2 FQNEAQ (reference sequence). The CDR3 loop spans 15 amino acids. Trimming left V 7 bases short and J 1 base short, with 16 bases between. CDR3 sequence reads: CASTDFAPPQETQYF. DNA for the CDR3: TGTGCCAGCACCGATTTCGCGCCCCCCCAAGAGACCCAGTACTTC.

V and J are TRBV18 and TRBJ2-7; possible D gene TRBD2, 6 bases. Germline V gives CDR1 KGHSH, CDR2 LQKENI. Deletions cut 3 bases from V and 1 base from J, with 13 bases between. CDR3 size: 15 residues. The CDR3 loop is CASSPGGTLSYEQYF. The CDR3 DNA follows: TGTGCCAGCTCACCCGGGGGAACCCTATCCTACGAGCAGTACTTC.

This chain uses TRBV5-4 with TRBJ1-2; 7 nucleotides line up with TRBD1. J lost 1 base, V lost 7 bases, and 10 bases had no gene match. This CDR3 comprises 15 residues. CDR1 and CDR2 (germline): SGHNT, YYREEE (reference sequence). The CDR3 sequence is CASSITGVDNYGYTF. The CDR3 DNA reads as TGTGCCAGCTCGATTACAGGGGTGGATAACTATGGCTACACCTTC.

The chain joins TRBV9 to TRBJ2-2; 8 positions match TRBD2. After removal of 4 bases from V and 5 bases from J, the junction contained 4 bases not matched to a gene. The CDR3 is made up of 14 amino acids. The V gene's germline CDR1 is SGDLS and CDR2 YYNGEE. The CDR3 spells CASSRAGVTGELFF. The CDR3 DNA follows: TGTGCCAGCAGCAGAGCGGGAGTTACCGGGGAGCTGTTTTTT.

This sequence joins TRBV28 and TRBJ2-1; weak D call: TRBD2 (5 bases). The CDR3 covers 12 residues. Germline V lookup: CDR1 MDHEN, CDR2 SYDVKM. V was cut by 3 bases and J by 7 bases, with 7 bases left in between. The CDR3 protein is CASSLWENEQFF. The CDR3 nucleotides read TGTGCCAGCAGTTTGTGGGAGAATGAGCAGTTCTTC. Combining the CDR3 with reference TRBV28 and TRBJ2-1 gives the whole variable domain DVKVTQSSRYLVKRTGEKVFLECVQDMDHENMFWYRQDPGLGLRLIYFSYDVKMKEKGDIPEGYSVSREKKERFSLILESASTNQTSMYLCASSLWENEQFFGPGTRLTVL.

This chain links TRBV9 with TRBJ2-3; a weak D match, TRBD2 (5 bases). The CDR3 is made up of 15 amino acids. Germline CDR1 reads SGDLS; CDR2 reads YYNGEE. V shed 0 bases and J shed 3 bases, with 11 bases lying between them. CDR3 in DNA: TGTGCCAGCAGCGTAGGGGGAGTGTTTACAGATACGCAGTATTTT. Its translation: CASSVGGVFTDTQYF.

The V and J genes are TRBV10-3 and TRBJ2-1; 9 bases map to TRBD2. This CDR3 has 16 residues. Germline V gene lookup returns CDR1 ENHRY and CDR2 SYGVKD. J gave up 9 bases and V 0 bases, and 9 bases lay outside the gene matches. The DNA of the CDR3 is TGTGCCATCAGTGAGTCGAGGGCGGGAGGGCCAGGTGAGCAGTTCTTC. It encodes CAISESRAGGPGEQFF.

As for this clone: Distinct nucleotide sequences in the sample also encode this CDR3. The rearrangement uses TRBV5-1 and TRBJ2-3, with D possibly TRBD2 on 5 matching bases. The germline V gene has CDR1 SGHRS and CDR2 YFSETQ. This CDR3 is built from 14 residues. V lost 6 bases to trimming and J lost 0 bases, with 11 bases between them. The CDR3 DNA is TGCGCCAGCATTAGAGGCGGGAGCACAGATACGCAGTATTTT. Encoded protein: CASIRGGSTDTQYF.

The chain carries TRBV2 and TRBJ2-6, with D tentatively TRBD1 (6 bases). The V gene's germline CDR1 is SNHLY and CDR2 FYNNEI. The CDR3 covers 16 residues. V was trimmed by 3 bases and J by 3 bases, leaving 12 bases between them. Here the CDR3 DNA reads TGTGCCAGCAGTGAGAACCGGGACATTGGGGCCAACGTCCTGACTTTC. Translated: CASSENRDIGANVLTF. Based on the CDR3 plus reference TRBV2 and TRBJ2-6, the full variable domain is EPEVTQTPSHQVTQMGQEVILRCVPISNHLYFYWYRQILGQKVEFLVSFYNNEISEKSEIFDDQFSVERPDGSNFTLKIRSTKLEDSAMYFCASSENRDIGANVLTFGAGSRLTVL.

V gene TRBV28 combines with J gene TRBJ2-7; perhaps TRBD1 as D (6 bases). The CDR3 runs 15 residues. The V gene lost 5 bases and the J gene lost 2 bases, with 16 bases spanning the gap. Germline-derived CDR1 and CDR2 are MDHEN and SYDVKM. The CDR3 DNA follows: TGTGCCAGCAGTGGGACCGGGACATTCGCCTACGAGCAGTACTTC. Its translation: CASSGTGTFAYEQYF. Looking up the rest from reference TRBV28 and TRBJ2-7 gives the full variable domain: DVKVTQSSRYLVKRTGEKVFLECVQDMDHENMFWYRQDPGLGLRLIYFSYDVKMKEKGDIPEGYSVSREKKERFSLILESASTNQTSMYLCASSGTGTFAYEQYFGPGTRLTVT.

Comments on this clone: It may be a read error: a sequence one base away is much more abundant. This chain joins TRBV9 and TRBJ2-3, with D uncertain. Germline-derived CDR1 and CDR2 are SGDLS and YYNGEE. V lost 3 bases, J lost 2 bases, and 4 bases lay in between. The CDR3 contains 12 residues. CDR3 in amino acids: CASSDITDTQYF. Written as DNA, the CDR3 is TGTGCCAGCAGCGACATCACAGATACGCAGTATTTT.

V usage is TRBV19 and J usage is TRBJ2-5; D is ambiguous. Trimming stripped 7 bases from V and 8 bases from J, with 17 bases between. Germline V gene sequence: CDR1 LNHDA, CDR2 SQIVND (reference sequence). CDR3 length equals 13 residues. The CDR3 nucleotides are TGTGCCAGTAACCAGACGCCCGATGGTACCCAGTACTTC. Amino acids: CASNQTPDGTQYF. The full variable domain, with the rest looked up from reference TRBV19 and TRBJ2-5, is DGGITQSPKYLFRKEGQNVTLSCEQNLNHDAMYWYRQDPGQGLRLIYYSQIVNDFQKGDIAEGYSVSREKKESFPLTVTSAQKNPTAFYLCASNQTPDGTQYFGPGTRLLVL.

The chain combines TRBV30 with TRBJ1-5, with TRBD1 matching over 8 bases. Germline V gene data show CDR1 as GTSNPN and CDR2 as SVGIG (reference sequence). The CDR3 totals 15 residues. After removal of 3 bases from V and 4 bases from J, the junction contained 8 bases not matched to a gene. The CDR3: CAWRTPDRVNQPQHF. The CDR3, as DNA: TGTGCCTGGAGGACGCCGGACAGGGTAAATCAGCCCCAGCATTTT.

The V and J genes are TRBV5-1 and TRBJ1-1; no firm D call. V was cut by 5 bases and J by 4 bases, with 18 bases left in between. The CDR3 length is 15 residues. Germline CDR1 and CDR2: SGHRS and YFSETQ. CDR3 region: CASSKAGGRGTEAFF. Written as DNA, the CDR3 is TGCGCCAGCAGTAAAGCAGGAGGTCGGGGCACTGAAGCTTTCTTT. The full variable domain, completed using reference TRBV5-1 and TRBJ1-1, is KAGVTQTPRYLIKTRGQQVTLSCSPISGHRSVSWYQQTPGQGLQFLFEYFSETQRNKGNFPGRFSGRQFSNSRSEMNVSTLELGDSALYLCASSKAGGRGTEAFFGQGTRLTVV.